One and the same sample provided the 25 T cell receptor beta chains below, sequenced in a study of blood T cell repertoires in COVID-19. Only in-frame clones appear in the TCRdb table, and some are missing; sequencing was by immunoSEQ multiplex PCR. This table holds about 370,000 clones, 80% to 90% found once. The source material was PBMCs or T cells enriched from blood (not recorded which). Receptors were obtained from a man younger than 35 who had recovered from COVID-19.

The J gene is TRBJ2-1, the V gene TRBV19; 8 bases map to TRBD2. The V gene's germline CDR1 is LNHDA and CDR2 SQIVND (reference sequence). V was pared by 6 bases and J by 5 bases, with 9 bases of the junction left unmatched. This CDR3 spans 15 amino acids. CDR3 sequence reads: CASSRSGLDNNEQFF. The CDR3 DNA reads as TGTGCCAGTAGCCGGTCGGGACTAGACAACAATGAGCAGTTCTTC.

This chain uses TRBV7-3 with TRBJ2-5; no firm D call. Germline lookup yields CDR1 SGHTA and CDR2 FQGTGA. CDR3 length: 13 residues. The V and J ends lost 0 bases and 5 bases respectively, with 7 bases between them. This chain's CDR3 is CASSLTFRETQYF. Written as DNA, the CDR3 is TGTGCCAGCAGCTTAACGTTCAGGGAGACCCAGTACTTC.

This chain uses TRBV19 with TRBJ1-3; the match to TRBD1 covers 7 bases. In germline, CDR1 is LNHDA, CDR2 SQIVND (reference sequence). CDR3 length equals 15 residues. J lost 6 bases, V lost 1 base, and 6 bases had no gene match. The CDR3 is CASSIGRGGTNTIYF. The DNA of the CDR3 is TGTGCCAGTAGTATAGGGAGAGGGGGCACAAACACCATATATTTT.

The chain's CDR3 is CASSLGDRYEQYF. CDR3 nucleotides: TGTGCCAGCAGTTTAGGGGACAGGTACGAGCAGTACTTC. This chain joins TRBV27 and TRBJ2-7; 8 nucleotides agree with TRBD1. Per the germline V gene, CDR1 is MNHEY and CDR2 is SMNVEV (reference sequence). V lost 2 bases and J lost 4; bases outside the gene matches: 1. The CDR3 totals 13 residues.

J is TRBJ1-4 and V is TRBV5-1; 7 nucleotides line up with TRBD1. Germline V CDR1 and CDR2: SGHRS, YFSETQ. V shed 2 bases, J shed 5 bases, and the junction held 3 bases outside the gene matches. This CDR3 is 14 amino acids long. The CDR3 region is CASSFGGQNEKLFF. CDR3 coding DNA: TGCGCCAGCAGCTTTGGGGGACAGAATGAAAAACTGTTTTTT.

The rearrangement links TRBV4-1 to TRBJ1-2; 7 nucleotides align to TRBD1. The CDR3 spans 17 residues. In germline, CDR1 is MGHRA, CDR2 YSYEKL. The ends lost 1 base at V and 2 bases at J; junction bases unmatched: 10. In nucleotides, the CDR3 is TGCGCCAGCAGCCAAGCAAATCCGACAGGGACGAACTATGGCTACACCTTC. Translation gives CASSQANPTGTNYGYTF.

This sequence joins TRBV19 and TRBJ1-4; D not resolved. The CDR3 sequence is 15 residues long. CDR1 is LNHDA and CDR2 is SQIVND in the germline V gene (reference sequence). Trimming cost V 5 bases and J 4 bases, with 14 bases left between them. The CDR3 spells CASSLGPGFNEKLFF. The CDR3, as DNA: TGTGCCAGTAGTCTGGGCCCAGGCTTTAATGAAAAACTGTTTTTT.

J is TRBJ1-1 and V is TRBV29-1, with TRBD1 identical over 10 bases. Germline lookup yields CDR1 SQVTM and CDR2 ANQGSEA. V dropped 2 bases and J dropped 5; count of bases not matched to a gene: 8. The CDR3 loop spans 15 amino acids. Here the CDR3 reads CSVEPGQGIDTEAFF. CDR3 sequence (DNA): TGCAGCGTTGAACCGGGACAGGGGATAGATACTGAAGCTTTCTTT.

This chain joins TRBV27 and TRBJ1-4; possible D gene TRBD1, 6 bases. This CDR3 spans 14 amino acids. Germline V gene data show CDR1 as MNHEY and CDR2 as SMNVEV (reference sequence). Deletions cut 4 bases from V and 5 bases from J, with 11 bases between. CDR3 nucleotide sequence: TGTGCCAGCAGTTCTGGACAGCTAAATGAAAAACTGTTTTTT. This gives the protein CASSSGQLNEKLFF.

The rearrangement links TRBV7-2 to TRBJ2-1; D perhaps matches TRBD1 (5 bases). V dropped 1 base and J dropped 4 bases, with 14 bases sitting between them. There are 16 residues in the CDR3. Germline V CDR1 and CDR2: SGHTA, FQGNSA. The CDR3 DNA sequence: TGTGCCAGCAGCTTAGGAGGTAGACAGTTTTACAATGAGCAGTTCTTC. It is translated as CASSLGGRQFYNEQFF.

CDR3 loop: CASSARTSVPNTGELFF. The CDR3 DNA sequence: TGCGCCAGCAGCGCTCGGACTAGCGTCCCGAACACCGGGGAGCTGTTTTTT. The chain is built from TRBV4-3 and TRBJ2-2; the match to TRBD2 covers 9 bases. The V and J ends lost 5 bases and 0 bases, in that order; junction bases with no gene match: 7. CDR1 is LGHNA and CDR2 is YSLEER in the germline V gene. This CDR3 comprises 17 residues.

This chain joins TRBV7-8 and TRBJ1-5, with D unresolved. V lost 5 bases to trimming and J lost 0 bases, with 11 bases between them. Germline V lookup: CDR1 SGHVS, CDR2 FQNEAQ. CDR3 length: 15 residues. Here the CDR3 DNA reads TGTGCCAGCAGCCCCCGCGTAGATAGCAATCAGCCCCAGCATTTT. Its protein is CASSPRVDSNQPQHF.

The table lists this clone with a count of one. The chain employs TRBV2 and TRBJ2-4; maybe TRBD1 (5 bases). The length of the CDR3 is 13 residues. Looked up from germline, CDR1 is SNHLY and CDR2 is FYNNEI. With 9 bases removed from V and 0 bases from J, the gap between germline ends came to 9 bases. CDR3 coding DNA: TGTGCCAGGTCAGGGCTAGCCAAAAACATTCAGTACTTC. This translates into CARSGLAKNIQYF.

V is TRBV5-4 and J is TRBJ1-1; TRBD1 agrees at 8 bases. V lost 4 bases, J lost 5 bases, and 4 bases stayed unmatched. Germline V gene lookup returns CDR1 SGHNT and CDR2 YYREEE (reference sequence). This CDR3 has 13 residues. For the CDR3, the DNA is TGTGCCAGCAGCCATAGGACAGGGACTGAAGCTTTCTTT. It translates to CASSHRTGTEAFF. Based on the CDR3 plus reference TRBV5-4 and TRBJ1-1, the full variable domain is ETGVTQSPTHLIKTRGQQVTLRCSSQSGHNTVSWYQQALGQGPQFIFQYYREEENGRGNFPPRFSGLQFPNYSSELNVNALELDDSALYLCASSHRTGTEAFFGQGTRLTVV.

The chain couples TRBV2 to TRBJ2-6; tentatively, D is TRBD1 (7 bases). CDR1 is SNHLY, CDR2 FYNNEI, per germline. V lost 1 base and J 0 bases, leaving 16 bases between the germline ends. CDR3 length: 19 residues. CDR3 amino acids: CASSEGQGRGYSGANVLTF. CDR3 sequence (DNA): TGTGCCAGCAGTGAAGGACAGGGACGGGGGTACTCTGGGGCCAACGTCCTGACTTTC.

The J gene is TRBJ2-6, the V gene TRBV19, with D maybe TRBD2 (5 bases). V lost 4 bases, J lost 0 bases, and 13 bases lay in between. This CDR3 is built from 17 residues. Germline assignment: CDR1 LNHDA and CDR2 SQIVND (reference sequence). The CDR3 bases are TGTGCCAGTAGTACCCGGGATCTTTCCTCTGGGGCCAACGTCCTGACTTTC. This sequence encodes CASSTRDLSSGANVLTF.

The CDR3 nucleotides read TGTGCCAGCAGCTTAGCTCGAGCAGGGGAATATAGTACAGATACGCAGTATTTT. Translation: CASSLARAGEYSTDTQYF. The rearrangement uses TRBV11-2 and TRBJ2-3, with D maybe TRBD1 (6 bases). V was trimmed by 1 base and J by 3 bases, leaving 20 bases between them. CDR3 length: 18 amino acids. Germline-derived CDR1 and CDR2 are SGHAT and FQNNGV.

V is TRBV12-3 or TRBV12-4 and J is TRBJ2-7, with D perhaps matching TRBD1 (5 bases). Between the trimmed V and J ends, which lost 5 bases and 7 bases, there was a span of 9 bases. CDR3 length: 11 residues. CDR3 coding DNA: TGTGCCAGCAGTCGCGGACAAGAGCAGTACTTC. Its translation is CASSRGQEQYF.

The V and J genes are TRBV30 and TRBJ1-1; TRBD1 is a possible D gene (5 bases). V gave up 4 bases and J gave up 1 base, with 10 bases separating them. The CDR3 runs to 13 residues. Germline assignment: CDR1 GTSNPN and CDR2 SVGIG (reference sequence). CDR3 residues: CAWNGHPNTEAFF. Written as DNA, the CDR3 is TGTGCCTGGAACGGACACCCGAACACTGAAGCTTTCTTT.

This chain uses TRBV5-4 with TRBJ2-2, with TRBD2 matching 11 bases. This CDR3 is 16 amino acids long. Germline lookup yields CDR1 SGHNT and CDR2 YYREEE (reference sequence). V gave up 4 bases and J gave up 4 bases; unmatched junction bases: 6. CDR3 nucleotides: TGTGCCAGCAGCCCCGGGACTAGCGGCCGCACCGGGGAGCTGTTTTTT. Protein product: CASSPGTSGRTGELFF.

V gene TRBV5-6 combines with J gene TRBJ1-6, with TRBD1 as a possible D gene (6 bases). V lost 2 bases, J lost 8 bases, and 14 bases lay in between. The germline gives CDR1 SGHDT, CDR2 YYEEEE. The CDR3 runs to 15 residues. The CDR3 loop reads CASSLSQGGHSPLHF. The CDR3, as DNA: TGTGCCAGCAGCTTATCACAGGGTGGTCATTCACCCCTCCACTTT.

The chain links TRBV5-1 to TRBJ2-3, with TRBD2 matching 12 bases. The CDR3 spans 19 residues. J gave up 2 bases and V 3 bases, and 13 bases lay outside the gene matches. Per the germline V gene, CDR1 is SGHRS and CDR2 is YFSETQ. The CDR3 here is CASSSNPGLAGLHTDTQYF. Written as DNA, the CDR3 is TGCGCCAGCAGCTCGAACCCGGGACTAGCGGGCCTACACACAGATACGCAGTATTTT.

This rearrangement joins TRBV7-9 to TRBJ2-2; no clear D. V shed 1 base and J shed 4 bases, with 4 bases lying between them. The CDR3 covers 13 residues. Germline V gene data show CDR1 as SEHNR and CDR2 as FQNEAQ (reference sequence). The CDR3 loop reads CASSLDSTGELFF. DNA for the CDR3: TGTGCCAGCAGCTTAGACAGCACCGGGGAGCTGTTTTTT.

This chain connects TRBV5-1 to TRBJ1-1; 7 positions agree with TRBD1. V dropped 4 bases and J dropped 1; count of bases not matched to a gene: 7. The germline V gene has CDR1 SGHRS and CDR2 YFSETQ. The CDR3 has 15 amino acids. DNA of the CDR3: TGCGCCAGCAGCGATCAGACAGGGTCGAACACTGAAGCTTTCTTT. Encoded protein: CASSDQTGSNTEAFF.

The chain has TRBV7-8 and TRBJ1-3; D remains unclear. The CDR3 runs 15 residues. Germline lookup yields CDR1 SGHVS and CDR2 FQNEAQ. With 2 bases removed from V and 4 bases from J, the gap between germline ends came to 12 bases. CDR3 sequence reads: CASSLLEGGGNTIYF. CDR3 sequence (DNA): TGTGCCAGCAGCTTATTAGAGGGTGGGGGAAACACCATATATTTT.